One and the same sample provided the 14 T cell receptor beta chains below, sequenced in a study of shared clonotypes between healthy human individuals. The protocol was immunoSEQ multiplex PCR, while the TCRdb copy is restricted to in-frame clones and leaves out a portion. Here the sample spans roughly 640,000 clones, roughly 70% being singletons. The sequencing sample was made of memory CD4+ T cells sorted from blood. The subset was: CD45RA-negative fraction. These receptors originate from a woman in her 30s in good health.

This chain links TRBV5-1 with TRBJ2-2; D ambiguous. Germline CDR1 SGHRS, CDR2 YFSETQ. Deletions cut 4 bases from V and 4 bases from J, with 20 bases between. The CDR3 loop spans 17 amino acids. CDR3 coding DNA: TGCGCCAGCAGCCCCGCGGACGCCCTGGGCGGCACCGGGGAGCTGTTTTTT. This gives the protein CASSPADALGGTGELFF.

This chain uses TRBV29-1 with TRBJ1-4; 9 bases fit TRBD1. V gave up 5 bases and J gave up 3 bases; unmatched junction bases: 7. The length of the CDR3 is 15 residues. Germline CDR1 and CDR2: SQVTM and ANQGSEA. CDR3 coding DNA: TGCAGCGTTAAGGGACAGGGAGGCTCTAATGAAAAACTGTTTTTT. Residues: CSVKGQGGSNEKLFF.

V and J are TRBV19 and TRBJ1-5; no reliable D call. The CDR3 contains 13 residues. In germline, CDR1 is LNHDA, CDR2 SQIVND (reference sequence). The V and J ends lost 7 bases and 2 bases respectively, with 9 bases between them. Written as DNA, the CDR3 is TGTGCCAGTAATCAAGACGGCAATCAGCCCCAGCATTTT. Translation: CASNQDGNQPQHF.

The CDR3 DNA reads TGTGCCAGTAGTCTTCCCGGACTAGTCCTCGGGGAGCTGTTTTTT. Its translation is CASSLPGLVLGELFF. The chain recombines TRBV19 with TRBJ2-2, with 7 positions matching TRBD2. Germline CDR1 LNHDA, CDR2 SQIVND (reference sequence). The CDR3 is made up of 15 amino acids. V shed 5 bases and J 7 bases; nucleotides not matched to a gene: 10.

This clone has only a few counts. This chain joins TRBV18 and TRBJ2-3; D not resolved. Looked up from germline, CDR1 is KGHSH and CDR2 is LQKENI. This CDR3 is 14 amino acids long. Trimming pared 3 bases from V and 3 bases from J, leaving 10 bases between. The CDR3 nucleotides read TGTGCCAGCTCACCGATACAAGAAACAGATACGCAGTATTTT. Protein: CASSPIQETDTQYF.

In its sample, this clone was seen once. The rearrangement links TRBV5-1 to TRBJ2-2; no clear D. The ends were cut back, 5 bases at V and 0 bases at J, with 8 bases in the middle. This CDR3 is 14 amino acids long. Germline V CDR1 and CDR2: SGHRS, YFSETQ. The CDR3 nucleotides are TGCGCCAGCAGATCAGCCTCGAACACCGGGGAGCTGTTTTTT. It specifies CASRSASNTGELFF. Full variable domain (missing parts from reference TRBV5-1 and TRBJ2-2): KAGVTQTPRYLIKTRGQQVTLSCSPISGHRSVSWYQQTPGQGLQFLFEYFSETQRNKGNFPGRFSGRQFSNSRSEMNVSTLELGDSALYLCASRSASNTGELFFGEGSRLTVL.

This clone was seen a handful of times. The chain links TRBV28 to TRBJ1-5; D is undetermined. This CDR3 has 15 residues. Germline values: CDR1 MDHEN, CDR2 SYDVKM. Trimming took 3 bases from V and 4 from J, leaving 13 bases between them. The CDR3 here is CASSLGSGGNQPQHF. DNA for the CDR3: TGTGCCAGCAGTTTGGGGTCGGGCGGGAATCAGCCCCAGCATTTT.

The V gene is TRBV30, the J gene TRBJ2-2, with D maybe TRBD1 (5 bases). The V gene lost 1 base and the J gene lost 10 bases, with 13 bases spanning the gap. The CDR3 is made up of 13 amino acids. From germline, CDR1 is GTSNPN and CDR2 SVGIG (reference sequence). CDR3: CAWSEGPRQELFF. CDR3 sequence (DNA): TGTGCCTGGAGTGAGGGGCCGCGACAGGAGCTGTTTTTT.

This clone has a count of ten or more. The chain is built from TRBV7-8 and TRBJ2-6; D is unresolved. The CDR3 length is 15 residues. Germline CDR1 SGHVS, CDR2 FQNEAQ. V dropped 4 bases and J dropped 0 bases, with 7 bases sitting between them. The CDR3 region has the DNA TGTGCCAGCAGCTCAGGCCCCTCTGGGGCCAACGTCCTGACTTTC. Translation: CASSSGPSGANVLTF.

In nucleotides, the CDR3 is TGTGCCAGCAGTCCTACCTGGGGCTCCGAGCAGTACTTC. It specifies CASSPTWGSEQYF. The rearrangement links TRBV27 to TRBJ2-7, with D maybe TRBD1 (5 bases). Trimming took 5 bases from V and 6 from J, leaving 14 bases between them. The germline V gene encodes CDR1 MNHEY and CDR2 SMNVEV (reference sequence). The length of the CDR3 is 13 residues.

The rearrangement joins TRBV6-5 to TRBJ2-7; 12 bases line up with TRBD2. The CDR3 is made up of 15 amino acids. Trimming removed 6 bases from V and 4 bases from J; junction bases left unmatched: 7. The V gene's germline CDR1 is MNHEY and CDR2 SVGAGI. The CDR3 DNA is TGTGCCAGCAGGGGAGGGACTAGCGGGTTTTACGAGCAGTACTTC. As protein: CASRGGTSGFYEQYF.

The V and J genes are TRBV6-6 and TRBJ1-4; no clear D gene. This CDR3 is 15 amino acids long. Trimming cost V 6 bases and J 8 bases, with 19 bases left between them. Germline lookup yields CDR1 MNHNY and CDR2 SVGAGI (reference sequence). CDR3 DNA: TGTGCCAGCAGCCCGTATTCCAGAGATGAAGAAAAACTGTTTTTT. It yields the protein CASSPYSRDEEKLFF.

A word on this clone: This CDR3 is also generated by other DNA sequences in the sample. The chain has TRBV27 and TRBJ1-2; 7 positions match TRBD1. V gave up 4 bases and J gave up 4 bases; unmatched junction bases: 3. Germline V gives CDR1 MNHEY, CDR2 SMNVEV (reference sequence). The CDR3 length is 13 residues. CDR3 coding DNA: TGTGCCAGCAGTTCCCGACAGGGCTATGGCTACACCTTC. This encodes CASSSRQGYGYTF.

This chain connects TRBV21-1 to TRBJ2-7; TRBD1 reflects the table's D call only, with no check against the DNA. TRBV21-1 is flagged as a pseudogene. This CDR3 contains 16 residues. CDR3 in amino acids: CASSSPPGTAHYEQYF. CDR3 coding DNA: TGTGCCAGCAGCTCGCCTCCCGGGACAGCACACTACGAGCAGTACTTC.